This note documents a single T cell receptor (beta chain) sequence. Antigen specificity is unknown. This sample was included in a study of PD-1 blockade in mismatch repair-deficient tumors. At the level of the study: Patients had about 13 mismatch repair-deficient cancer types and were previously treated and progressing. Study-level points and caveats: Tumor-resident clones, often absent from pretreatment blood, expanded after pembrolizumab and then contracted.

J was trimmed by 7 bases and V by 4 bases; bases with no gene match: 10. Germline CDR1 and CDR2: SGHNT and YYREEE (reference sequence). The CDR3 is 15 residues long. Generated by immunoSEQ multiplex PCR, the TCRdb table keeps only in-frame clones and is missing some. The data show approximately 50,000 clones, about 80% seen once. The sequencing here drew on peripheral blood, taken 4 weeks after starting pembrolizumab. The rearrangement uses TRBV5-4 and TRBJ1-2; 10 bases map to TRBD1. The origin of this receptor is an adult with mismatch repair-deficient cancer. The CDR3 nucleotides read TGTGCCAGCAGCGCAGCCGGGACAGGGGTTGGTGGCTACACCTTC. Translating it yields CASSAAGTGVGGYTF.